What follows is one T cell receptor (beta chain) and its context. The sample belongs to a study of CD8 T cells in Susac syndrome. The RNA input was about 0.5 to 1 ug, and it was reverse transcribed with random hexamers. Multiplex PCR with immunoSEQ amplified the TCR beta CDR3 across 54 Vbeta and 13 Jbeta. MiXCR, run by TCRdb on the immunoSEQ multiplex PCR reads, gives a single entry per CDR3 protein. Of some 260,000 distinct CDR3 sequences listed, around 93% were seen once; the top ten hold roughly 0.07%. CDR1 and CDR2 (germline): MNHEY, SVGEGT. The CDR3 loop spans 13 amino acids. V lost 2 bases, J lost 7 bases, and 6 bases lay in between. CD8+ and CD4+ T cells from blood underwent TCR beta sequencing, which was carried out in a high-throughput format. The study used treatment-naive patients who had stable or active relapsing-remitting disease as multiple sclerosis controls.

The sequence came from a human donor with multiple sclerosis. Sequenced input: CD4+ T cells from PBMCs. This chain links TRBV6-2 or TRBV6-3 with TRBJ1-6, with D unresolved. CDR3 sequence (DNA): TGTGCCAGCAGTTACAGGCAGAATTCACCCCTCCACTTT. This encodes CASSYRQNSPLHF.